Shown below are 11 T cell receptor beta chains from a single sample sequenced in a study of T-cell reconstitution after alpha-beta-depleted transplantation in children. Unique molecular identifiers were built into the TCRbeta library. One entry per CDR3 protein results from TCRdb running MiXCR on the PCR reads. The sample contains some 150,000 distinct CDR3 sequences, 7.5% to 9% of which appear only once. Material: PBMCs, mostly from graft donor cells, obtained 180 days after TCRalphabeta/CD19-depleted stem cell transplant. These receptors came from a female patient aged 2-15 years who had a stem cell transplant for congenital amegakaryocytic thrombocytopenia, so the T cells may come from the graft donor.

This clonotype was counted a few times. This chain uses TRBV20-1 with TRBJ2-5; D uncertain. The CDR3 totals 13 residues. V was pared by 1 base and J by 7 bases, with 13 bases between. Per the germline V gene, CDR1 is DFQATT and CDR2 is SNEGSKA (reference sequence). CDR3 residues: CSARAAGFGTQYF. CDR3 nucleotide sequence: TGCAGTGCTAGAGCGGCCGGCTTCGGGACCCAGTACTTC.

This clonotype showed up many times. V usage is TRBV15 and J usage is TRBJ2-3; D uncertain. The CDR3 covers 17 residues. The germline V gene encodes CDR1 LNHNV and CDR2 YYDKDF (reference sequence). V was shortened by 0 bases and J by 2 bases, with 15 bases between the two germline ends. In DNA, the CDR3 is TGTGCCACCAGCAGAGATCTCGGGCAAACTTACACAGATACGCAGTATTTT. Its translation is CATSRDLGQTYTDTQYF. Supplemented by reference TRBV15 and TRBJ2-3, the full variable domain reads DAMVIQNPRYQVTQFGKPVTLSCSQTLNHNVMYWYQQKSSQAPKLLFHYYDKDFNNEADTPDNFQSRRPNTSFCFLDIRSPGLGDTAMYLCATSRDLGQTYTDTQYFGPGTRLTVL.

This clonotype occurred a few times. The chain is built from TRBV14 and TRBJ2-1, with D possibly matching TRBD2 (5 bases). Trimming removed 4 bases at V and 6 bases at J, with 16 bases between. Germline CDR1 SGHDN, CDR2 FVKESK. The CDR3 is 15 residues long. The CDR3 coding sequence is TGTGCCAGCAGCCGGGAGCTCCTTGTGGGCAATGAGCAGTTCTTC. Translated: CASSRELLVGNEQFF.

This clonotype showed up just a few times. The chain is built from TRBV20-1 and TRBJ2-2; tentatively, D is TRBD2 (6 bases). Germline V gene data show CDR1 as DFQATT and CDR2 as SNEGSKA (reference sequence). The CDR3 has 16 residues. V gave up 0 bases and J gave up 3 bases, with 14 bases separating them. Here the CDR3 reads CSARDPETSHTGELFF. For the CDR3, the DNA is TGCAGTGCTAGAGATCCAGAAACTAGCCACACCGGGGAGCTGTTTTTT.

This clonotype appeared a few times. This chain uses TRBV29-1 with TRBJ2-2; 9 bases match TRBD1. Germline loops: CDR1 SQVTM, CDR2 ANQGSEA. CDR3 length equals 18 residues. V shed 2 bases and J 2 bases; nucleotides not matched to a gene: 12. The CDR3 sequence is CSVESPSLGQGNTGELFF. CDR3 coding DNA: TGCAGCGTTGAATCTCCCTCTCTGGGACAGGGAAACACCGGGGAGCTGTTTTTT.

The sample holds many counts of this clonotype. This rearrangement joins TRBV5-1 to TRBJ1-2; weak D call: TRBD1 (6 bases). V dropped 4 bases and J dropped 5 bases, with 15 bases sitting between them. This CDR3 comprises 14 residues. Germline V gene sequence: CDR1 SGHRS, CDR2 YFSETQ. The CDR3 sequence is CASSSGQSVYGYTF. The CDR3 nucleotides read TGCGCCAGCAGCAGTGGACAGTCCGTTTATGGCTACACCTTC.

This clonotype was seen repeatedly, ten times or more. The chain employs TRBV24-1 and TRBJ2-3, with D tentatively TRBD2 (5 bases). This CDR3 has 16 amino acids. Germline V lookup: CDR1 KGHDR, CDR2 SFDVKD. V lost 3 bases to trimming and J lost 4 bases, with 16 bases between them. This CDR3 is CATSDPRTGSSDTQYF. The DNA of the CDR3 is TGTGCCACCAGTGATCCCCGGACGGGATCCTCAGATACGCAGTATTTT.

This clonotype has ten or more counts. The chain uses TRBV6-5 and TRBJ2-7; D unresolved. CDR3 length: 11 residues. Trimming took 0 bases from V and 5 from J, leaving 2 bases between them. The germline CDR1 and CDR2 sequences are MNHEY and SVGAGI. The CDR3 DNA reads as TGTGCCAGCAGTTACTCGCACGAGCAGTACTTC. As protein: CASSYSHEQYF.

The chain employs TRBV28 and TRBJ2-7; D remains ambiguous. The length of the CDR3 is 14 residues. Germline V CDR1 and CDR2: MDHEN, SYDVKM. The V end was cut by 10 bases, the J end by 1 base, with 17 bases between. CDR3: CATQIGNPSYEQYF. In DNA form, the CDR3 reads TGTGCCACCCAGATAGGGAACCCTTCCTACGAGCAGTACTTC. Looking up the rest from reference TRBV28 and TRBJ2-7 gives the full variable domain: DVKVTQSSRYLVKRTGEKVFLECVQDMDHENMFWYRQDPGLGLRLIYFSYDVKMKEKGDIPEGYSVSREKKERFSLILESASTNQTSMYLCATQIGNPSYEQYFGPGTRLTVT.

This clonotype was seen at least ten times. The J gene is TRBJ2-5, the V gene TRBV7-6; D remains ambiguous. CDR3 size: 13 residues. The germline V gene encodes CDR1 SGHVS and CDR2 FNYEAQ. V dropped 3 bases and J dropped 1 base, with 6 bases sitting between them. DNA of the CDR3: TGTGCCAGCAGCTTCGGCTTCCAAGAGACCCAGTACTTC. This codes for CASSFGFQETQYF.

The sample holds a few counts of this clonotype. The V call is TRBV7-6, the J call TRBJ1-2, with D tentatively TRBD1 (6 bases). The CDR3 is made up of 18 amino acids. The germline gives CDR1 SGHVS, CDR2 FNYEAQ. The V end was cut by 3 bases, the J end by 6 bases, with 26 bases between. The CDR3 DNA is TGTGCCAGCAGCTTTTATCCGCTTGGGTGGGGGGACACGGATGGCTACACCTTC. This codes for CASSFYPLGWGDTDGYTF.